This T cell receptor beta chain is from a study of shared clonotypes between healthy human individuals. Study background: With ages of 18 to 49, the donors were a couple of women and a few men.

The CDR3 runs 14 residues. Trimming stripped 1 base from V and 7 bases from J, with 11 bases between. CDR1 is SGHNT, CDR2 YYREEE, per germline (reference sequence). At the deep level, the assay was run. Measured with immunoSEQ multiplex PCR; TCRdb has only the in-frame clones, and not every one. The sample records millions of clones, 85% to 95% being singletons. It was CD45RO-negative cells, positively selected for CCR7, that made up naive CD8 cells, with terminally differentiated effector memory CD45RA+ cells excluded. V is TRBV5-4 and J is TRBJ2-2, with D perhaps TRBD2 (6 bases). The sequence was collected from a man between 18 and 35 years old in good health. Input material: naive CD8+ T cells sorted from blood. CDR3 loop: CASSLNGTVGELFF. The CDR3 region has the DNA TGTGCCAGCAGCTTGAACGGGACTGTCGGGGAGCTGTTTTTT.